The source of this T cell receptor (beta chain) is a study of Ad26.COV2.S vaccination and SARS-CoV-2 variants. Treatment denoted: 15 to 20 received Ad26.COV2.S at low or high dose, single or two shots; 5 received placebo; per-sample allocation not given. Collection of samples fell on day 63 after the first vaccine or placebo injection. Measured with immunoSEQ multiplex PCR; TCRdb has only the in-frame clones, and not every one. The top ten clones hold about 12% of a sample with about 430,000 clones, approximately 90% of them seen once. The CDR3 extends over 16 amino acids. The germline V gene has CDR1 LNHNV and CDR2 YYDKDF (reference sequence). V was trimmed by 5 bases and J by 4 bases, leaving 20 bases between them. This clone showed up just once.

The TCR sequence derives from a person aged 18 to 59 who received the Ad26.COV2.S COVID-19 vaccine or a placebo. The material sequenced was peripheral blood, taken in a trial of Ad26.COV2.S vaccine versus placebo. This chain joins TRBV15 and TRBJ1-2; D might be TRBD1 (6 bases). CDR3: CATSRHSRGAGYGYTF. CDR3 nucleotides: TGTGCCACCAGCCGACACTCTAGGGGGGCGGGCTATGGCTACACCTTC.